The 14 T cell receptor beta chains in this list originate from one sample, sequenced in a study of blood T cell repertoires in COVID-19. Clones were sequenced by immunoSEQ multiplex PCR, and TCRdb holds only the in-frame ones, with some missing. Among fewer than 100,000 clones listed, around four fifths were seen once. Sample: peripheral blood. These receptor sequences come from a human donor in a cohort sampled during active COVID-19.

This clone was observed once. J is TRBJ2-2 and V is TRBV19, with D maybe TRBD2 (5 bases). This CDR3 spans 11 amino acids. V lost 7 bases to trimming and J lost 9 bases, with 9 bases between them. CDR1 is LNHDA, CDR2 SQIVND, per germline (reference sequence). The CDR3 region has the DNA TGTGCCAGTACGGGGAAGTGGGAGCTGTTTTTT. Encoded protein: CASTGKWELFF.

This chain joins TRBV4-1 and TRBJ2-3; possible D gene TRBD1, 6 bases. CDR3 length: 16 amino acids. The V gene's germline CDR1 is MGHRA and CDR2 YSYEKL. V lost 6 bases and J lost 0, with 16 bases in between. The CDR3 sequence is CASSKDGDKSTDTQYF. The CDR3 nucleotides are TGCGCCAGCAGTAAGGACGGGGACAAAAGCACAGATACGCAGTATTTT.

The V and J genes are TRBV6-5 and TRBJ2-1; 8 nucleotides align to TRBD2. V was clipped by 6 bases and J by 10 bases; unmatched bases: 8. The CDR3 is 13 residues long. Germline V gene data show CDR1 as MNHEY and CDR2 as SVGAGI. Here the CDR3 reads CASRRGGAGEQFF. DNA of the CDR3: TGTGCCAGCAGACGGGGGGGGGCCGGAGAGCAGTTCTTC.

Only a few counts were recorded for this clone. The chain joins TRBV30 to TRBJ1-5; a weak D match, TRBD1 (5 bases). The germline gives CDR1 GTSNPN, CDR2 SVGIG (reference sequence). The CDR3 runs 14 residues. The ends were cut back, 2 bases at V and 7 bases at J, with 15 bases in the middle. In nucleotides, the CDR3 is TGTGCCTGGAGTAGAGACAGTGTCCAACAGCCCCAGCATTTT. This translates into CAWSRDSVQQPQHF.

This clone was found a few times. The CDR3, as DNA: TGTGCCAGTAGTGTGACAGATAACACTGAAGCTTTCTTT. Its protein product is CASSVTDNTEAFF. The chain is built from TRBV19 and TRBJ1-1, with D perhaps matching TRBD1 (5 bases). The V and J ends lost 5 bases and 2 bases respectively, with 9 bases between them. Germline CDR1 LNHDA, CDR2 SQIVND (reference sequence). The CDR3 contains 13 residues.

This chain links TRBV6-5 with TRBJ1-1; possibly TRBD1 for D (5 bases). Germline V gene data show CDR1 as MNHEY and CDR2 as SVGAGI. Trimming removed 0 bases at V and 4 bases at J, with 12 bases between. There are 15 residues in the CDR3. The DNA of the CDR3 is TGTGCCAGCAGTTACTCGGGGGGGTTGGGCACTGAAGCTTTCTTT. Its protein product is CASSYSGGLGTEAFF.

This clone has just a few counts. V usage is TRBV7-3 and J usage is TRBJ2-2, with D maybe TRBD1 (6 bases). Per the germline V gene, CDR1 is SGHTA and CDR2 is FQGTGA. V lost 6 bases and J lost 0, with 11 bases in between. This CDR3 comprises 15 residues. This chain's CDR3 is CASSSGTTNTGELFF. CDR3 coding DNA: TGTGCCAGCAGTTCCGGGACAACGAACACCGGGGAGCTGTTTTTT.

This clone occurred a few times. In DNA, the CDR3 is TGCGCCAGCAGCTGGGCGACAGGGAGCTCCTACGAGCAGTACTTC. Translating it yields CASSWATGSSYEQYF. V and J are TRBV5-1 and TRBJ2-7; the match to TRBD1 covers 7 bases. V lost 3 bases and J lost 0; bases outside the gene matches: 6. Per germline, CDR1 SGHRS and CDR2 YFSETQ. This CDR3 region has 15 residues.

V gene TRBV3-1 (or the pseudogene TRBV3-2) combines with J gene TRBJ1-4; 8 bases match TRBD1. With 4 bases clipped from V and 8 bases from J, the junction kept 9 bases outside the gene matches. Germline CDR1 is LGHDT and CDR2 is YNNKEL (reference sequence). The CDR3 totals 15 residues. The CDR3 bases are TGTGCCAGCAGCCCCCGGACAGGGAGGCGAGAAAAACTGTTTTTT. This encodes CASSPRTGRREKLFF.

V gene TRBV5-5 combines with J gene TRBJ1-2; D may be TRBD1 (6 bases). Per germline, CDR1 SGHKS and CDR2 YYEKEE (reference sequence). The CDR3 runs to 14 residues. Trimming removed 4 bases at V and 4 bases at J, with 14 bases between. The DNA of the CDR3 is TGTGCCAGCAGCCTGACAGGAAGTGCCTATGGCTACACCTTC. Translated: CASSLTGSAYGYTF. The whole variable domain, filled in from reference TRBV5-5 and TRBJ1-2, reads DAGVTQSPTHLIKTRGQQVTLRCSPISGHKSVSWYQQVLGQGPQFIFQYYEKEERGRGNFPDRFSARQFPNYSSELNVNALLLGDSALYLCASSLTGSAYGYTFGSGTRLTVV.

V gene TRBV11-2 combines with J gene TRBJ1-5; 9 nucleotides align to TRBD1. Losses at the gene ends were 5 bases for V and 7 bases for J; bases not matched to a gene: 9. The CDR3 consists of 15 residues. Germline CDR1 is SGHAT and CDR2 is FQNNGV. The CDR3 loop reads CASSQDRGGGQPQHF. For the CDR3, the DNA is TGTGCCAGCAGCCAAGACAGGGGGGGAGGGCAGCCCCAGCATTTT.

The chain combines TRBV19 with TRBJ1-2; D is uncertain. The CDR3 sequence is 13 residues long. V shed 1 base and J shed 6 bases, with 9 bases lying between them. Germline V gene sequence: CDR1 LNHDA, CDR2 SQIVND (reference sequence). Here the CDR3 DNA reads TGTGCCAGTAGTATAGTCGCGGTAGATGGCTACACCTTC. It translates to CASSIVAVDGYTF.

DNA of the CDR3: TGTGCCAGCTCCCAGAGGGAGCAGCCCCAGCATTTT. This gives the protein CASSQREQPQHF. The gene calls are TRBV18 and TRBJ1-5; D unresolved. Germline lookup yields CDR1 KGHSH and CDR2 LQKENI. The CDR3 is 12 residues long. V was shortened by 6 bases and J by 7 bases, with 10 bases between the two germline ends.

The table lists this clone with a count of one. This sequence joins TRBV5-1 and TRBJ2-3; 11 nucleotides line up with TRBD2. Germline lookup yields CDR1 SGHRS and CDR2 YFSETQ. There are 16 residues in the CDR3. Unmatched junction bases numbered 4, after V lost 0 bases and J lost 4 bases. The CDR3 here is CASSLAPSGGPDTQYF. The CDR3 coding sequence is TGCGCCAGCAGCTTGGCCCCTAGCGGGGGGCCAGATACGCAGTATTTT.